This record covers a single T cell receptor beta chain. This CDR3 contains 13 residues. Trimming left V 5 bases short and J 8 bases short, with 12 bases between. Per the germline V gene, CDR1 is MNHNS and CDR2 is SASEGT. Only in-frame clones appear in the TCRdb table, and some are missing; sequencing was by immunoSEQ multiplex PCR. The profile shows 25,000 to 35,000 clones, over 60% of them singletons. This sample was included in a study of OX40 agonist ivuxolimab in advanced cancers. Study details: Each patient was given ivuxolimab into a vein every 2 weeks, at 0.01 to 10 mg/kg.

The specimen was CD4+ or CD8+ T cells sorted from blood, collected in a trial of the OX40 agonist ivuxolimab. The sequence was collected from an adult with an advanced solid tumor such as melanoma, head and neck, liver or kidney cancer. The V gene is TRBV6-1, the J gene TRBJ1-4; D unresolved. Here the CDR3 reads CASSLRVQEKLFF. In nucleotides, the CDR3 is TGTGCCAGCAGTTTGAGGGTTCAGGAAAAACTGTTTTTT.